The subject of this entry is one TCR beta chain. Trimming cost V 0 bases and J 2 bases, with 8 bases left between them. The CDR3 contains 14 residues. CDR1 is LGHNA, CDR2 YNFKEQ, per germline. The sample originates from a study of Graves' ophthalmopathy and Graves' hyperthyroidism. Overall study context: Stable hyperthyroidism denotes an absence of ophthalmopathy throughout 18 months of follow-up.

The sequenced template was RNA, covering the TCR beta CDR3 region. HTBI primers were used in a first-round RT-PCR, which preceded a second-round multiplex PCR. Using its own MiXCR run on the multiplex PCR reads, TCRdb lists one record per CDR3 protein. The data hold around 1,000,000 distinct CDR3 sequences, with about 40% observed a single time. The chain joins TRBV4-2 to TRBJ2-7; possibly TRBD1 for D (5 bases). Sample: peripheral blood or thyroid tissue (not recorded which). The receptor was derived from an adult man with Graves' hyperthyroidism. CDR3 in amino acids: CASSQDKGPYEQYF. The CDR3, as DNA: TGTGCCAGCAGCCAAGATAAGGGGCCCTACGAGCAGTACTTC.